Following are 32 T cell receptor beta chains from one sample sequenced in a study of blood T cell repertoires in COVID-19. Sequencing used immunoSEQ multiplex PCR; TCRdb keeps in-frame clones, though not all of them. Of approximately 52,000 clones listed, roughly 87% were seen once; the top ten hold roughly 5.3%. Specimen: peripheral blood. Receptors originate from a man in his 60s with active COVID-19.

The V gene is TRBV5-5, the J gene TRBJ2-1; TRBD2 matches 7 bases. V shed 0 bases, J shed 7 bases, and the junction held 10 bases outside the gene matches. This CDR3 has 16 amino acids. Per germline, CDR1 SGHKS and CDR2 YYEKEE (reference sequence). The CDR3, as DNA: TGTGCCAGCAGCTTGGTACGGGAGGCATGGGGGAATGAGCAGTTCTTC. It is translated as CASSLVREAWGNEQFF. Using reference TRBV5-5 and TRBJ2-1 for the parts outside the CDR3, the full variable domain is DAGVTQSPTHLIKTRGQQVTLRCSPISGHKSVSWYQQVLGQGPQFIFQYYEKEERGRGNFPDRFSARQFPNYSSELNVNALLLGDSALYLCASSLVREAWGNEQFFGPGTRLTVL.

V usage is TRBV19 and J usage is TRBJ2-1; the D is unclear. Trimming cost V 7 bases and J 3 bases, with 7 bases left between them. The germline gives CDR1 LNHDA, CDR2 SQIVND (reference sequence). The CDR3 has 12 residues. The DNA for the CDR3 is TGTGCCAGTAATTCCCGCTACAATGAGCAGTTCTTC. Protein sequence: CASNSRYNEQFF.

V is TRBV29-1 and J is TRBJ1-1, with TRBD1 identical over 10 bases. Looked up from germline, CDR1 is SQVTM and CDR2 is ANQGSEA. The length of the CDR3 is 13 residues. J was trimmed by 6 bases and V by 6 bases; bases with no gene match: 7. The CDR3 spells CSVQGQGKAEAFF. The CDR3 nucleotides are TGCAGCGTACAGGGACAGGGGAAAGCTGAAGCTTTCTTT. The variable domain in full, with the rest retrieved from reference TRBV29-1 and TRBJ1-1, is SAVISQKPSRDICQRGTSLTIQCQVDSQVTMMFWYRQQPGQSLTLIATANQGSEATYESGFVIDKFPISRPNLTFSTLTVSNMSPEDSSIYLCSVQGQGKAEAFFGQGTRLTVV.

The chain employs TRBV7-3 and TRBJ2-2; TRBD2 agrees at 7 bases. The CDR3 runs 15 residues. CDR1 SGHTA and CDR2 FQGTGA come from the germline V gene. Trimming cost V 4 bases and J 5 bases; bases outside gene matches: 7. CDR3 DNA sequence: TGTGCCAGCAGCTCTAGCGGAGAGGGGACCGGGGAGCTGTTTTTT. Its protein is CASSSSGEGTGELFF.

J is TRBJ2-7 and V is TRBV4-1; 7 bases fit TRBD1. V was clipped by 1 base and J by 4 bases; unmatched bases: 7. Germline CDR1 MGHRA, CDR2 YSYEKL. The CDR3 is 15 residues long. The CDR3 loop is CASSQGQGRAYEQYF. The CDR3, as DNA: TGCGCCAGCAGCCAAGGACAGGGAAGAGCATACGAGCAGTACTTC.

V gene TRBV4-2 combines with J gene TRBJ1-2; TRBD1 matches at 7 bases. Germline V lookup: CDR1 LGHNA, CDR2 YNFKEQ. The CDR3 is 20 amino acids. J lost 0 bases, V lost 0 bases, and 16 bases had no gene match. DNA of the CDR3: TGTGCCAGCAGCCAAGACATCCCCAGGGACAGCTTACTAGCTAACTATGGCTACACCTTC. Protein product: CASSQDIPRDSLLANYGYTF.

The chain couples TRBV5-5 to TRBJ2-7, with 11 bases that match TRBD2. V dropped 0 bases and J dropped 0; count of bases not matched to a gene: 5. Germline values: CDR1 SGHKS, CDR2 YYEKEE (reference sequence). The CDR3 has 17 amino acids. The CDR3 here is CASSLAWTSGYSYEQYF. CDR3 nucleotides: TGTGCCAGCAGCTTGGCCTGGACTAGCGGGTACTCCTACGAGCAGTACTTC.

V and J are TRBV2 and TRBJ2-2; no definite D call. Trimming stripped 4 bases from V and 2 bases from J, with 8 bases between. The CDR3 is made up of 14 amino acids. Per the germline V gene, CDR1 is SNHLY and CDR2 is FYNNEI. The CDR3 here is CASSAGSNTGELFF. The CDR3 DNA sequence: TGTGCCAGCAGTGCCGGGTCCAACACCGGGGAGCTGTTTTTT.

This chain uses TRBV2 with TRBJ1-6, with 8 bases matching TRBD1. CDR1 and CDR2 from the germline V gene are SNHLY and FYNNEI. The ends lost 4 bases at V and 14 bases at J; junction bases unmatched: 7. There are 13 residues in the CDR3. The CDR3 sequence is CASSGTGSRALHF. CDR3 bases: TGTGCCAGCAGTGGGACAGGGTCACGGGCCCTCCACTTT.

The chain has TRBV7-6 and TRBJ2-3; 11 bases are a match to TRBD2. The V and J ends lost 0 bases and 3 bases, in that order; junction bases with no gene match: 8. Germline loops: CDR1 SGHVS, CDR2 FNYEAQ. CDR3 length: 18 amino acids. The CDR3 DNA sequence: TGTGCCAGCAGCTTAGCGGAGGGAGTAGCGGGAGGGACAGATACGCAGTATTTT. It is translated as CASSLAEGVAGGTDTQYF.

The table lists this clone with a few counts. The rearrangement uses TRBV13 and TRBJ2-1; 12 bases fit TRBD2. Germline V gene data show CDR1 as PRHDT and CDR2 as FYEKMQ (reference sequence). Unmatched junction bases numbered 9, after V lost 6 bases and J lost 6 bases. The CDR3 is made up of 16 amino acids. The CDR3 sequence: CASRHLTSGRTNEQFF. The DNA for the CDR3 is TGTGCCAGCAGACACCTCACTAGCGGGAGGACCAATGAGCAGTTCTTC.

V is TRBV3-1 (or the pseudogene TRBV3-2) and J is TRBJ2-6; D is undetermined. The V end lost 6 bases, the J end lost 0 bases, and 3 bases lay between the germline ends. Germline CDR1 is LGHDT and CDR2 is YNNKEL (reference sequence). The CDR3 extends over 13 amino acids. For the CDR3, the DNA is TGTGCCAGCAGGTACTCTGGGGCCAACGTCCTGACTTTC. Translating gives CASRYSGANVLTF.

The chain employs TRBV3-1 (or the pseudogene TRBV3-2) and TRBJ2-3; 7 positions agree with TRBD2. This CDR3 region has 14 residues. Germline V gives CDR1 LGHDT, CDR2 YNNKEL (reference sequence). Germline trimming cut 8 bases from V and 0 bases from J; bases unmatched to any gene: 5. CDR3 DNA sequence: TGTGCCAGCGCGAGTAGCGGGAGCACAGATACGCAGTATTTT. It encodes CASASSGSTDTQYF.

V and J are TRBV28 and TRBJ1-1; D perhaps matches TRBD1 (6 bases). V gave up 5 bases and J gave up 3 bases, with 19 bases separating them. The germline V gene encodes CDR1 MDHEN and CDR2 SYDVKM. This CDR3 spans 16 amino acids. In nucleotides, the CDR3 is TGTGCCAGCAGTCCCCTGACAGGTCGAGGCGACACTGAAGCTTTCTTT. Amino acid sequence: CASSPLTGRGDTEAFF.

The chain has TRBV6-5 and TRBJ1-6, with D maybe TRBD1 (6 bases). Germline V gene lookup returns CDR1 MNHEY and CDR2 SVGAGI. The CDR3 loop spans 15 amino acids. V was pared by 2 bases and J by 7 bases, with 12 bases between. CDR3 sequence (DNA): TGTGCCAGCAGTTACCTTGGGCAGGGGAATTCACCCCTCCACTTT. It codes for CASSYLGQGNSPLHF.

V gene TRBV27 combines with J gene TRBJ2-3; 9 bases line up with TRBD2. Germline V gene sequence: CDR1 MNHEY, CDR2 SMNVEV (reference sequence). Trimming removed 3 bases from V and 2 bases from J; junction bases left unmatched: 3. The CDR3 is made up of 15 amino acids. CDR3 sequence: CASSFAGGPTDTQYF. The CDR3 region has the DNA TGTGCCAGCAGTTTTGCGGGAGGGCCCACAGATACGCAGTATTTT.

The chain joins TRBV19 to TRBJ2-2, with 7 bases fitting TRBD1. The V and J ends lost 6 bases and 2 bases, in that order; junction bases with no gene match: 9. Germline CDR1 LNHDA, CDR2 SQIVND (reference sequence). The CDR3 runs to 16 residues. The CDR3 region is CASRNSGGSNTGELFF. The DNA of the CDR3 is TGTGCCAGTAGAAACTCAGGGGGTTCAAACACCGGGGAGCTGTTTTTT.

This chain links TRBV4-1 with TRBJ1-3; D gene uncertain. The germline V gene has CDR1 MGHRA and CDR2 YSYEKL. This CDR3 has 16 amino acids. V gave up 4 bases and J gave up 0 bases, with 13 bases separating them. DNA for the CDR3: TGCGCCAGCAGCCTAAAAGACGGGATCTCTGGAAACACCATATATTTT. Translated, it gives CASSLKDGISGNTIYF.

The sample holds a few counts of this clone. J is TRBJ2-3 and V is TRBV11-2; 9 positions match TRBD1. CDR3 length: 16 amino acids. The V gene's germline CDR1 is SGHAT and CDR2 FQNNGV. V shed 1 base and J 5 bases; nucleotides not matched to a gene: 7. CDR3 in DNA: TGTGCCAGCAGCTTAGGTGGGACAGGGCGTAAAGATACGCAGTATTTT. Amino acid sequence: CASSLGGTGRKDTQYF.

As regards this clone: The identical CDR3 is also encoded by other nucleotide sequences in the sample. V gene TRBV7-9 combines with J gene TRBJ2-7; possible D gene TRBD2, 6 bases. V was shortened by 5 bases and J by 6 bases, with 26 bases between the two germline ends. Germline V gives CDR1 SEHNR, CDR2 FQNEAQ (reference sequence). This CDR3 comprises 17 residues. CDR3 in amino acids: CASSKTSGGLGVSEQYF. CDR3 bases: TGTGCCAGCAGCAAGACGTCTGGAGGGCTGGGTGTGAGCGAGCAGTACTTC.

The chain uses TRBV11-3 and TRBJ2-1; TRBD2 matches 8 bases. This CDR3 contains 15 residues. Germline CDR1 and CDR2: SGHNT and YENEEA. J was trimmed by 5 bases and V by 3 bases; bases with no gene match: 6. In DNA, the CDR3 is TGTGCCAGCAGCTTCAGCGGGAGCGCAGACAATGAGCAGTTCTTC. This sequence encodes CASSFSGSADNEQFF.

The rearrangement links TRBV24-1 to TRBJ2-1, with TRBD2 matching over 16 bases. The CDR3 is 16 amino acids. J lost 9 bases, V lost 4 bases, and 5 bases had no gene match. The germline V gene encodes CDR1 KGHDR and CDR2 SFDVKD. CDR3 sequence reads: CATSDPGLAGGVEQFF. DNA of the CDR3: TGTGCCACCAGTGACCCGGGACTAGCGGGAGGGGTTGAGCAGTTCTTC.

The chain has TRBV6-5 and TRBJ1-1; D is ambiguous. This CDR3 has 13 amino acids. Germline CDR1 is MNHEY and CDR2 is SVGAGI. Trimming cost V 6 bases and J 4 bases, with 12 bases left between them. The chain's CDR3 is CASRLDGGTEAFF. CDR3 nucleotide sequence: TGTGCCAGCAGATTAGACGGCGGCACTGAAGCTTTCTTT.

This chain joins TRBV29-1 and TRBJ2-2; unclear D gene. The V gene's germline CDR1 is SQVTM and CDR2 ANQGSEA. The length of the CDR3 is 11 residues. V was trimmed by 5 bases and J by 2 bases, leaving 3 bases between them. CDR3 in amino acids: CSVQNTGELFF. Here the CDR3 DNA reads TGCAGCGTTCAAAACACCGGGGAGCTGTTTTTT.

CDR3 protein: CASSLGQGAPEAFF. The CDR3 DNA is TGTGCCAGCAGCTTAGGGCAGGGGGCACCTGAAGCTTTCTTT. This chain uses TRBV7-3 with TRBJ1-1, with TRBD1 matching over 8 bases. Germline V gene lookup returns CDR1 SGHTA and CDR2 FQGTGA. The CDR3 is 14 residues long. Trimming at V came to 2 bases and at J to 6 bases, leaving 5 bases not matched to a gene.

This rearrangement joins TRBV6-1 to TRBJ2-7; TRBD2 agrees at 11 bases. The V and J ends lost 3 bases and 1 base, in that order; junction bases with no gene match: 5. CDR1 is MNHNS and CDR2 is SASEGT in the germline V gene. The CDR3 is 16 residues long. The CDR3 DNA sequence: TGTGCCAGCAGTGACTATCCTAGCGGGAGGTCCTACGAGCAGTACTTC. This gives the protein CASSDYPSGRSYEQYF.

The V and J genes are TRBV3-1 (or the pseudogene TRBV3-2) and TRBJ1-1; 7 positions match TRBD1. Per germline, CDR1 LGHDT and CDR2 YNNKEL (reference sequence). The CDR3 has 15 amino acids. The V and J ends lost 8 bases and 7 bases, in that order; junction bases with no gene match: 16. The CDR3 loop reads CASRTGGVRDSEAFF. CDR3 coding DNA: TGTGCCAGCCGAACCGGGGGGGTAAGGGACAGTGAAGCTTTCTTT.

The V call is TRBV7-9, the J call TRBJ2-1; 14 nucleotides agree with TRBD2. Germline values: CDR1 SEHNR, CDR2 FQNEAQ (reference sequence). CDR3 length: 19 amino acids. With 5 bases clipped from V and 1 base from J, the junction kept 10 bases outside the gene matches. CDR3 DNA: TGTGCCAGCAGCCAAGGGACTAGCGGGAGAAAACTTTCCTACAATGAGCAGTTCTTC. Amino acids: CASSQGTSGRKLSYNEQFF.

This clone occurred a few times. J is TRBJ1-5 and V is TRBV28; 10 bases align to TRBD1. Germline CDR1 is MDHEN and CDR2 is SYDVKM. This CDR3 has 13 residues. The junction had 1 base not matched to a gene; V was cut back by 5 bases and J by 6 bases. CDR3 protein: CASSDRGPQPQHF. CDR3 bases: TGTGCCAGCAGTGACAGGGGGCCTCAGCCCCAGCATTTT.

The sample holds one count of this clone. CDR3 protein: CASRTAGTGYTGELFF. Here the CDR3 DNA reads TGTGCCAGCCGTACCGCCGGGACAGGGTACACCGGGGAGCTGTTTTTT. The J gene is TRBJ2-2, the V gene TRBV2, with 9 bases lining up with TRBD1. Unmatched junction bases numbered 10, after V lost 8 bases and J lost 3 bases. CDR1 and CDR2 from the germline V gene are SNHLY and FYNNEI. This CDR3 comprises 16 residues.

The chain has TRBV5-6 and TRBJ1-2; the D is unclear. V lost 4 bases, J lost 5 bases, and 9 bases lay in between. The CDR3 is 12 amino acids. Germline V lookup: CDR1 SGHDT, CDR2 YYEEEE. This CDR3 reads CASSKGGYGYTF. Written as DNA, the CDR3 is TGTGCCAGCAGCAAGGGAGGGTATGGCTACACCTTC. Full variable domain (missing parts from reference TRBV5-6 and TRBJ1-2): DAGVTQSPTHLIKTRGQQVTLRCSPKSGHDTVSWYQQALGQGPQFIFQYYEEEERQRGNFPDRFSGHQFPNYSSELNVNALLLGDSALYLCASSKGGYGYTFGSGTRLTVV.

The chain has TRBV27 and TRBJ1-2; no reliable D call. The CDR3 is made up of 13 amino acids. Germline CDR1 is MNHEY and CDR2 is SMNVEV (reference sequence). The V and J ends lost 6 bases and 4 bases respectively, with 12 bases between them. The CDR3 DNA reads TGTGCCAGCAGCCCCCGTCTGGCCTATGGCTACACCTTC. Amino acids: CASSPRLAYGYTF.